Included here is one T cell receptor beta chain sequence, with context. The data are from a study of T cell responses to AZD1222 COVID-19 vaccine. CDR1 SGHVS and CDR2 FNYEAQ come from the germline V gene. The CDR3 loop spans 14 amino acids. The V segment lost 5 bases and the J segment 5 bases; nucleotides outside the gene matches: 4. TCRdb's table, derived via immunoSEQ multiplex PCR, lists solely in-frame clones and lacks some. The sample has more than 85,000 clones, around 93% seen once. The TCR comes from an adult in good health. The V and J genes are TRBV7-6 and TRBJ1-4, with 8 positions matching TRBD1. Material: peripheral blood, obtained on day 0 of AZD1222 vaccination. The DNA for the CDR3 is TGTGCCAGCAGCATCGGACAGGGAAATGAAAAACTGTTTTTT. Translation: CASSIGQGNEKLFF.